The clone carrying this T cell receptor (beta chain) was observed many times. TCRdb re-derived calls from the PCR reads in MiXCR, one entry per CDR3 protein. The sample shows approximately 24,000 distinct CDR3 sequences, more than 40% of them seen only once. Per germline, CDR1 MNHEY and CDR2 SVGAGI. The CDR3 has 13 amino acids. V lost 2 bases to trimming and J lost 7 bases, with 6 bases between them. The record originates from a study of CD4 and CD8 cells across lung adenocarcinoma regions. The clonotype was recovered from a male donor with lung adenocarcinoma. The CD4 and CD8 labels of this study may be unreliable. The chain couples TRBV6-5 to TRBJ1-6; D is ambiguous. Sequencing was carried out using CD8+ T cells from the center of a lung tumor. CDR3 sequence (DNA): TGTGCCAGCAGTTACCTGAGAAATTCACCCCTCCACTTT. Translated, it gives CASSYLRNSPLHF.